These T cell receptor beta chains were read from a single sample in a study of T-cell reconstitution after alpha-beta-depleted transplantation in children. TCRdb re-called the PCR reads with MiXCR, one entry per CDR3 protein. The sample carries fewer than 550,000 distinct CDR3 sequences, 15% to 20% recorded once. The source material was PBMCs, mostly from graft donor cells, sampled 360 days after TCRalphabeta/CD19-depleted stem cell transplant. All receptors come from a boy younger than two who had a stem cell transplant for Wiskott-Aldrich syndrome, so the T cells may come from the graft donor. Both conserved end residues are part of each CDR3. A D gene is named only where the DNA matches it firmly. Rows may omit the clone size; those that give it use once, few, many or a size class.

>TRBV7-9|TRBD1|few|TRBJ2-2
TGTGCCAGCAACGAACAGGGGGACACCGGGGAGCTGTTTTTT
CASNEQGDTGELFF
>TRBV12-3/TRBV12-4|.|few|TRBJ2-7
TGTGCCAGCAGTTTCGGGGATAAGCAGTACTTC
CASSFGDKQYF
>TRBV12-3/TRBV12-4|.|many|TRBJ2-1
TGTGCCACTGGGGGTTATGAGCAGTTCTTC
CATGGYEQFF
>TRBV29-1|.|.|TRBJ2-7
TGCAGCGTTGCTTCGGGACGGCTCTACGAGCAGTACTTC
CSVASGRLYEQYF
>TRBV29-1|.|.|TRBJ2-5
TGCAGCGTTGACGTGTTCCAAGAGACCCAGTACTTC
CSVDVFQETQYF
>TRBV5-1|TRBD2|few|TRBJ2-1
TGCGCCAGCAGCTTGGGGGTCCGAATAGCGGGGACGTACAATGAGCAGTTCTTC
CASSLGVRIAGTYNEQFF
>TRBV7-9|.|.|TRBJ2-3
TGTGCCAGCAGCTTAGCGGGACACCCCACAGATACGCAGTATTTT
CASSLAGHPTDTQYF
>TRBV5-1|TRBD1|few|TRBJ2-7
TGCGCCAGCAGACAGGGGGGTCCCTACGAGCAGTACTTC
CASRQGGPYEQYF
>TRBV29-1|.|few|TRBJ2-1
TGCAGCGTGCAACTAGCCGAGGGCGATGAGCAGTTCTTC
CSVQLAEGDEQFF
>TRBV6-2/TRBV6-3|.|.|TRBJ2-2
TGTGCCAGCAGAAATCTACAGGGAAGGATAAACACCGGGGAGCTGTTTTTT
CASRNLQGRINTGELFF
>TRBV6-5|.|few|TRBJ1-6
TGTGCCAGCAGTTACAGAGGCGGTGATTCACCCCTCCACTTT
CASSYRGGDSPLHF
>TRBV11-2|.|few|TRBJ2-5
TGTGCCAGCAGCTTAGACAGGGGTGGGGAGACCCAGTACTTC
CASSLDRGGETQYF
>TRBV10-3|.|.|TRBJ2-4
TGTGCCATCAGTGAGCGGCTCTTAGCCAAAAACATTCAGTACTTC
CAISERLLAKNIQYF
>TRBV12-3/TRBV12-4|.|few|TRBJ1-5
TGTGCCAGCAGTATGACAGCAAGCAATCAGCCCCAGCATTTT
CASSMTASNQPQHF
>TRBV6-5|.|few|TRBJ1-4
TGTGCCAGCAGTTACGGGTCTGGAAAACTGTTTTTT
CASSYGSGKLFF
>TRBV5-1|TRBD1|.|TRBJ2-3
TGCGCCAGCAGCTTACCAACGTTGGAGGGGACAGGGAGTGGAGTTCGCGCAGATACGCAGTATTTT
CASSLPTLEGTGSGVRADTQYF
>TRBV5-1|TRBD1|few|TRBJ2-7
TGCGCCAGCAGCCAAACAGGGGGTAACGAGCAGTACTTC
CASSQTGGNEQYF
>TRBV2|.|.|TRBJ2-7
TGTGCCAGCAGTGGGGGGGTCGAGCAGTACTTC
CASSGGVEQYF
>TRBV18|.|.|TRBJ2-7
TGTGCCAGCTCACCACCACGAACAGGGTCTGTCGTCTACGAGCAGTACTTC
CASSPPRTGSVVYEQYF
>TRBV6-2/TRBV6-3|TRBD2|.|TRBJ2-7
TGTGCCAGCAGTTACACCAGACTAGCGGGGGCCTACGAGCAGTACTTC
CASSYTRLAGAYEQYF
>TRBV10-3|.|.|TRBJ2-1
TGTGCGACCGCCCCGAATGAGCAGTTCTTC
CATAPNEQFF
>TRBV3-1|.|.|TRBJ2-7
TGTGCCAGCAGCGACTACTCCTACGAGCAGTACTTC
CASSDYSYEQYF
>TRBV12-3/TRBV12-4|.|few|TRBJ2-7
TGTGCCAGCAGTTTATACCCCCACTACTACGAGCAGTACTTC
CASSLYPHYYEQYF
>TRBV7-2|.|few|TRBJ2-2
TGTGCCAGCAGCTACAGGGTCGGCAACACCGGGGAGCTGTTTTTT
CASSYRVGNTGELFF
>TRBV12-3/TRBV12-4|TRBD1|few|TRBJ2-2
TGTGCCAGCACCCCCAAGGACAGGGAAAACACCGGGGAGCTGTTTTTT
CASTPKDRENTGELFF
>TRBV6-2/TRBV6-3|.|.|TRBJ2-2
TGTGCCAGCAGTTACTCGGGACTTCCGCTCGCCGGGGAGCTGTTTTTT
CASSYSGLPLAGELFF
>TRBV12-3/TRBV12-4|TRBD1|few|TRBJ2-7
TGTGCCAGCAGTCGGGACAGATACTACGAGCAGTACTTC
CASSRDRYYEQYF
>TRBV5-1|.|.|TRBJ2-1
TGCGCCAGCAGCTTGGCCAGTACGTACAATGAGCAGTTCTTC
CASSLASTYNEQFF
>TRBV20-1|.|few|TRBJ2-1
TGCAGTGCTCCGGACTACCCCGGGAGTACTTACAATGAGCAGTTCTTC
CSAPDYPGSTYNEQFF
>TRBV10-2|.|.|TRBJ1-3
TGCGCCAGCAGTGAGGGGGGTAGAAACACCATATATTTT
CASSEGGRNTIYF
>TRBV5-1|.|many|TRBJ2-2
TGCGCCAGCAGCTTGTACGGGAGTCGGGACACCGGGGAGCTGTTTTTT
CASSLYGSRDTGELFF
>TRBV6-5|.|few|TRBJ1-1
TGTGCCAGCAGTTACCCGCTCATGGATGGGTGCGCTTTCTTT
CASSYPLMDGCAFF
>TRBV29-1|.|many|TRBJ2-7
TGCAGCGTTGAGTCACAGGGAGGCGAAGAGCAGTACTTC
CSVESQGGEEQYF
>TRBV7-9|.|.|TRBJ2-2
TGTGCCTGTAGGACTACCAACACCGGGGAGCTGTTTTTT
CACRTTNTGELFF
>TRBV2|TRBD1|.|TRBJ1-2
TGTGCCAGCACCCGGGACAGGAGCCAGACTAACTATGGCTACACCTTC
CASTRDRSQTNYGYTF
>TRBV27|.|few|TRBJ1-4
TGTGCCAGCAGTTTACTAGGGGCGAACGAAAAACTGTTTTTT
CASSLLGANEKLFF
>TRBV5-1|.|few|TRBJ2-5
TGCGCCAGCCGATTCCAAGAGACCCAGTACTTC
CASRFQETQYF
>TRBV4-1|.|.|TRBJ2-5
TGCGCCAGCAGCCAAGGTCAACGGGGAAGAGAGACCCAGTACTTC
CASSQGQRGRETQYF
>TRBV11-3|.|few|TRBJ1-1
TGTGCCAGCAGCTTAGTTTCAGGAGGGGAAGCTTTCTTT
CASSLVSGGEAFF
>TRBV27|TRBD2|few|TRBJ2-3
TGTGCCAGCCGGAGGTTAGCGGGAGGGAACACAGATACGCAGTATTTT
CASRRLAGGNTDTQYF
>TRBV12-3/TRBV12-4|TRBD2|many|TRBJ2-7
TGTGCCAGCAGTCCCCGGGGTAGCGGGAGGAACGAGCAGTACTTC
CASSPRGSGRNEQYF
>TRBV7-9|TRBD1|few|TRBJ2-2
TGTGCCAGCAGGGGGACAGGGGTCGCCGGGGAGCTGTTTTTT
CASRGTGVAGELFF
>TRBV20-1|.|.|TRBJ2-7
TGCAGTGCTTTAAGGGGTAGTTACGAGCAGTACTTC
CSALRGSYEQYF
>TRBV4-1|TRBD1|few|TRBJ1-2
TGCGCCAGCAGCCGGACAGGGATTAACTATGGCTACACCTTC
CASSRTGINYGYTF
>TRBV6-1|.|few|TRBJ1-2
TGTGCCAGCAGCTTTTTTCTGAAGGATGACTATGGCTACACCTTC
CASSFFLKDDYGYTF
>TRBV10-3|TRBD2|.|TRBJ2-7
TGTGCCATCAGGACTAGCGGGACCTACGAGCAGTACTTC
CAIRTSGTYEQYF
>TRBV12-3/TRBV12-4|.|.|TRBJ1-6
TGTGCCAGCAGCCGCGGGGGACTTAATTCACCCCTCCACTTT
CASSRGGLNSPLHF
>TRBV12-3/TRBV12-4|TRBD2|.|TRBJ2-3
TGTGCCAGCAGCCAGACTAGCGGGGGGCATAGAGATACGCAGTATTTT
CASSQTSGGHRDTQYF
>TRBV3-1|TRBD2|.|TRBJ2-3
TGTGCCAGCAGCCAACTCGAGCTAGCGGGAGTCACAGATACGCAGTATTTT
CASSQLELAGVTDTQYF
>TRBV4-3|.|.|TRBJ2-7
TGCGCCAGCAGCAGAGGCCCGGGACCCTCCTACGAGCAGTACTTC
CASSRGPGPSYEQYF
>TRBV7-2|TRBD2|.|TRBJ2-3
TGTGCCAGCAGCTTAGCTAAACTAGCGGGAGTGGTGAGCACAGATACGCAGTATTTT
CASSLAKLAGVVSTDTQYF
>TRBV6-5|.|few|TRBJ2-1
TGTGCCAGCAGTTACCCGGCAGGGTACAATGAGCAGTTCTTC
CASSYPAGYNEQFF